This T cell receptor beta chain appears in the sequencing data of a study of blood T cell repertoires in COVID-19. This clone has a single count. Per germline, CDR1 MNHNS and CDR2 SASEGT. The CDR3 has 14 residues. With 2 bases removed from V and 0 bases from J, the gap between germline ends came to 7 bases. Clones were sequenced by immunoSEQ multiplex PCR, and TCRdb holds only the in-frame ones, with some missing. The table shows roughly 250,000 clones, with roughly 82% occurring only once. Sequenced material: peripheral blood. The clonotype was recovered from a woman of 80 years or more with active or convalescent COVID-19. The V gene is TRBV6-1, the J gene TRBJ1-1; D ambiguous. CDR3: CASSEPGMNTEAFF. DNA of the CDR3: TGTGCCAGCAGTGAACCCGGGATGAACACTGAAGCTTTCTTT.